This T cell receptor beta chain was identified in a study of neurological immune-mediated disorders. cDNA was made by 5'RACE with 10-nucleotide random UMIs. MiXCR, applied by TCRdb to the 5' RACE reads, yields one record per CDR3 protein. The profile covers around 70,000 distinct CDR3 sequences, with around 5.5% appearing a single time and around 6.8% taken by the ten largest. This clonotype was detected ten times or more. Its antigen is still unknown. Broader study findings: There was no association between the multiple sclerosis repertoire cluster and any clinical or MRI feature. TCR-beta repertoires seemed private in all groups, with no expanded CDR3 amino acid sequences shared.

Sequences were obtained from PBMCs. The TCR originated in a man aged 18 to 35 with multiple sclerosis.

The CDR3 DNA follows: TGCAGTGCTAGTTCCCCGACTAGCGGTACTTACAATGAGCAGTTCTTC. This gives the protein CSASSPTSGTYNEQFF. The chain is built from TRBV20-1 and TRBJ2-1; TRBD2 matches at 9 bases. Per the germline V gene, CDR1 is DFQATT and CDR2 is SNEGSKA (reference sequence). The CDR3 is 16 residues long. V trimming: 3 bases; J trimming: 4 bases; junction bases outside the gene matches: 10.